Listed below are T cell receptor beta chains from one sample, sequenced in a study of identical twins' blood T cells. TCRdb reprocessed the 5' RACE reads via MiXCR and lists one record per CDR3 protein. Among hundreds of thousands of distinct CDR3 sequences, roughly 28% were seen once, and the ten largest hold 5.5% to 7%. The sequenced sample consisted of PBMCs. Receptors originate from a woman between 18 and 55 years old in good health. Both conserved end residues are trimmed from each CDR3. Each record gives: V gene, J gene, CDR3 protein.

TRBV20-1	TRBJ2-4	SAPTSGRIPNIQY
TRBV24-1	TRBJ2-3	ATSDSLSGDTQY
TRBV10-1	TRBJ2-3	ASSGGPTDTQY
TRBV12-3/TRBV12-4	TRBJ1-3	ASTITPGQRSGNTIY
TRBV6-6	TRBJ1-2	ASRWDYGYT
TRBV11-2	TRBJ2-1	ASSASGRNSNEQF
TRBV20-1	TRBJ1-6	SASPGRYNSPLH
TRBV29-1	TRBJ2-1	SVTGQGGFEF
TRBV9	TRBJ2-1	ASSVVASHSYNEQF
TRBV20-1	TRBJ1-5	SARARQGREPQH
TRBV28	TRBJ1-1	ASIAPANTEAF
TRBV14	TRBJ1-2	ASSQGYGYT
TRBV30	TRBJ1-5	AWNRAWDQPQH
TRBV20-1	TRBJ1-1	SARVQAKGEDTEAF
TRBV28	TRBJ2-3	ASSLPTADTQY
TRBV9	TRBJ2-5	ASSGRNQETQY
TRBV5-1	TRBJ2-3	ASSHLTPSDTQY
TRBV7-2	TRBJ1-4	ASSLDPIRRVKKLF
TRBV20-1	TRBJ1-2	SARSPRDRGLSGGYT
TRBV14	TRBJ1-1	ASSPPGRVSTEAF
TRBV6-5	TRBJ1-2	ASSYSSHSNYGYT
TRBV19	TRBJ1-1	ASSPQTGTLNTEAF
TRBV6-1	TRBJ1-1	AGSEFRGRGEAF
TRBV5-5	TRBJ2-1	ASRIIDEQF
TRBV5-1	TRBJ1-2	ASSRTEANYGYT
TRBV28	TRBJ2-1	ASQDTYNEQF
TRBV20-1	TRBJ2-1	SVKRLAVQNNEQF
TRBV6-1	TRBJ1-5	ASSEGSVNQPQH
TRBV2	TRBJ1-5	ASSEMVGPQH